This T cell receptor beta chain was recorded in a study of T cells in Graves' hyperthyroidism and ophthalmopathy. The V and J ends lost 2 bases and 7 bases respectively, with 12 bases between them. From germline, CDR1 is SNHLY and CDR2 FYNNEI. There are 14 residues in the CDR3. Amplification yielded TCR beta CDR3 regions, with RNA transcripts as the source. Researchers ran a first-round RT-PCR on the TCR CDR3 using the HTBI primer set. One entry per CDR3 protein results from TCRdb running MiXCR on the multiplex PCR reads. The sample contains a few hundred thousand distinct CDR3 sequences, approximately 14% of which appear only once. General study points: In the blood, most expanded thyroid clonotypes above 0.001 appeared as well. A model built on 13 V-J features separated ophthalmopathy from stable hyperthyroidism.

This clonotype was detected many times. Its antigen is not known. The sample taken for sequencing was blood. The V and J genes are TRBV2 and TRBJ1-3; a possible D gene is TRBD1 (6 bases). The clonotype comes from a woman aged 40 to 50 with Graves' hyperthyroidism. The CDR3 loop reads CASSEQGTGNTIYF. The DNA for the CDR3 is TGTGCCAGCAGTGAACAGGGGACGGGGAACACCATATATTTT.